One sample yielded the 12 T cell receptor beta chains listed below, sequenced in a study of blood T cell repertoires in COVID-19. The repertoire was sequenced with immunoSEQ multiplex PCR; TCRdb's copy has only in-frame clones and lacks some. The table has some 250,000 clones, 80% to 85% seen once. Sequencing input: peripheral blood. The receptors here all came from a man in his forties or fifties with active or convalescent COVID-19.

The chain joins TRBV24-1 to TRBJ1-3, with D uncertain. Germline V lookup: CDR1 KGHDR, CDR2 SFDVKD. The CDR3 loop spans 11 amino acids. V lost 9 bases and J lost 5, with 7 bases in between. In DNA form, the CDR3 reads TGTGCCACCCCCTATAGAAACACCATATATTTT. Protein product: CATPYRNTIYF.

V is TRBV6-5 and J is TRBJ2-1; TRBD1 agrees at 9 bases. J lost 7 bases, V lost 10 bases, and 8 bases had no gene match. Germline values: CDR1 MNHEY, CDR2 SVGAGI. The CDR3 covers 13 residues. The CDR3 loop is CATRGTGYNEQFF. CDR3 nucleotides: TGTGCCACCCGGGGGACAGGGTATAATGAGCAGTTCTTC.

The V call is TRBV6-5, the J call TRBJ1-3; TRBD1 matches 9 bases. CDR1 is MNHEY and CDR2 is SVGAGI in the germline V gene. The CDR3 sequence is 14 residues long. V was clipped by 5 bases and J by 3 bases; unmatched bases: 2. The CDR3 here is CASSRDRVGNTIYF. The CDR3 DNA sequence: TGTGCCAGCAGTAGGGACAGGGTTGGAAACACCATATATTTT.

The chain links TRBV6-4 to TRBJ2-1; 12 bases align to TRBD2. The germline V gene encodes CDR1 MRHNA and CDR2 SNTAGT. CDR3 length: 15 amino acids. V was clipped by 4 bases and J by 10 bases; unmatched bases: 8. This CDR3 is CASSGLAGARGEQFF. The CDR3 DNA follows: TGTGCCAGCAGTGGACTAGCGGGGGCCCGGGGGGAGCAGTTCTTC.

The chain couples TRBV24-1 to TRBJ1-2, with a weak D call TRBD1 (6 bases). Germline loops: CDR1 KGHDR, CDR2 SFDVKD. Trimming left V 2 bases short and J 3 bases short, with 21 bases between. The CDR3 has 18 residues. As DNA, the CDR3 is TGTGCCACCAGTGATTCGTGGACGGAGGACAGATACGACTATGGCTACACCTTC. Translated: CATSDSWTEDRYDYGYTF.

This chain connects TRBV9 to TRBJ1-4; 8 nucleotides align to TRBD1. Trimming removed 3 bases from V and 4 bases from J; junction bases left unmatched: 5. Germline lookup yields CDR1 SGDLS and CDR2 YYNGEE. This CDR3 comprises 15 residues. The CDR3 protein is CASSAGQGVNEKLFF. DNA of the CDR3: TGTGCCAGCAGCGCCGGACAGGGCGTTAATGAAAAACTGTTTTTT.

V usage is TRBV3-1 (or the pseudogene TRBV3-2) and J usage is TRBJ2-7, with a weak D call TRBD2 (5 bases). The CDR3 length is 13 residues. V lost 1 base, J lost 7 bases, and 11 bases lay in between. Looked up from germline, CDR1 is LGHDT and CDR2 is YNNKEL (reference sequence). DNA of the CDR3: TGTGCCAGCAGCCAAGGATTAGCGCGGGAGCAGTACTTC. Protein product: CASSQGLAREQYF.

The rearrangement links TRBV9 to TRBJ1-2; no firm D call. CDR1 is SGDLS, CDR2 YYNGEE, per germline. The CDR3 is made up of 13 amino acids. Trimming stripped 4 bases from V and 7 bases from J, with 14 bases between. The CDR3 sequence: CASSPTTGSGYTF. The CDR3 bases are TGTGCCAGCAGCCCCACCACGGGGAGTGGCTACACCTTC.

This sequence joins TRBV7-9 and TRBJ2-5; 8 bases agree with TRBD1. V shed 5 bases and J 1 base; nucleotides not matched to a gene: 3. Germline V gives CDR1 SEHNR, CDR2 FQNEAQ (reference sequence). The CDR3 is 14 residues long. CDR3 coding DNA: TGTGCCAGCAGCCGGGACAGGTTCCAAGAGACCCAGTACTTC. Amino acid sequence: CASSRDRFQETQYF.

The CDR3 region has the DNA TGTGCCAGCAGCTTTCGCCGACTAGCGGCTTCCTACAATGAGCAGTTCTTC. It encodes CASSFRRLAASYNEQFF. This rearrangement joins TRBV7-6 to TRBJ2-1; 9 bases line up with TRBD2. Germline V lookup: CDR1 SGHVS, CDR2 FNYEAQ. CDR3 size: 17 residues. V gave up 3 bases and J gave up 1 base; unmatched junction bases: 7.

The V gene is TRBV9, the J gene TRBJ1-3; weak D call: TRBD1 (5 bases). Germline V lookup: CDR1 SGDLS, CDR2 YYNGEE. V was pared by 0 bases and J by 3 bases, with 16 bases between. The CDR3 has 17 residues. As DNA, the CDR3 is TGTGCCAGCAGCGTAGGGGTCGGGGGAATAAGTGGAAACACCATATATTTT. Protein product: CASSVGVGGISGNTIYF.

This sequence joins TRBV7-2 and TRBJ2-5; a weak D match, TRBD1 (6 bases). The CDR3 extends over 14 amino acids. Trimming removed 6 bases from V and 2 bases from J, with 13 bases in between. Germline CDR1 is SGHTA and CDR2 is FQGNSA. The CDR3 loop reads CASSSARGQETQYF. The CDR3 nucleotides read TGTGCCAGCAGTTCCGCTAGGGGGCAAGAGACCCAGTACTTC.